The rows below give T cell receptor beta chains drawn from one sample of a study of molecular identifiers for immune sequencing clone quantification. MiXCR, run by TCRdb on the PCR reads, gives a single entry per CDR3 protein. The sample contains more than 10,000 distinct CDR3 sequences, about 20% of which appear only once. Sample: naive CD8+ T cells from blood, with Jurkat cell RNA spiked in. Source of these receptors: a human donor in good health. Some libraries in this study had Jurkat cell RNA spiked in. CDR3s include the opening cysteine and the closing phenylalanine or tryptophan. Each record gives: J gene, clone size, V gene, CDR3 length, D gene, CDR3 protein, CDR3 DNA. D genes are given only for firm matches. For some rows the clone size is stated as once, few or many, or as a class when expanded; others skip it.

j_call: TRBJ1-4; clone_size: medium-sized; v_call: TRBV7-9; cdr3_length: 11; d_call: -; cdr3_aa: CASREDEKLFF; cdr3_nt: TGTGCCAGCCGGGAAGATGAAAAACTGTTTTTT
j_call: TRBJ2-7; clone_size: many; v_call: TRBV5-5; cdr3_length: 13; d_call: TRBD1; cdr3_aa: CASSDRVSYEQYF; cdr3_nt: TGTGCCAGCAGCGACAGGGTCTCCTACGAGCAGTACTTC
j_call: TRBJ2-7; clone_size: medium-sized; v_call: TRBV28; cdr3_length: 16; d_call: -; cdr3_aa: CASSFLGQYNSYEQYF; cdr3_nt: TGTGCCAGCAGTTTTCTAGGTCAGTACAACTCCTACGAGCAGTACTTC
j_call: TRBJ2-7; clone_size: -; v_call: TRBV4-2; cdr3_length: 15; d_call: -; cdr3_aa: CASSQDQGIAYEQYF; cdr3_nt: TGTGCCAGCAGCCAAGATCAGGGGATCGCCTACGAGCAGTACTTC
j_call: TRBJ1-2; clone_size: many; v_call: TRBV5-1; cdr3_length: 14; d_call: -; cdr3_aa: CASSEDWEGDGYTF; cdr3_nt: TGCGCCAGCAGCGAGGACTGGGAAGGAGATGGCTACACCTTC
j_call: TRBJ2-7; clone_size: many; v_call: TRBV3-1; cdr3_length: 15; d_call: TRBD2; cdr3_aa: CASSQEGGKRYEQYF; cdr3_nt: TGTGCCAGCAGCCAAGAGGGGGGGAAACGGTACGAGCAGTACTTC
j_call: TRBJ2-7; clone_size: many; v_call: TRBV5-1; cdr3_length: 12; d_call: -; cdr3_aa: CASSSGFYEQYF; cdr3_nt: TGCGCCAGCAGCAGCGGGTTCTACGAGCAGTACTTC
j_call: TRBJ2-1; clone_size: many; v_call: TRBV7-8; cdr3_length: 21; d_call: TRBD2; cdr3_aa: CASSFGRTLPGLAGDYNEQFF; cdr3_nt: TGTGCCAGCAGCTTTGGAAGAACCCTCCCGGGACTAGCGGGAGATTACAATGAGCAGTTCTTC
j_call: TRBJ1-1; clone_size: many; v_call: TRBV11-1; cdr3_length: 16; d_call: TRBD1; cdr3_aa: CASSLLGPTGEAEAFF; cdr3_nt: TGTGCCAGCAGCTTATTGGGCCCTACAGGGGAGGCTGAAGCTTTCTTT
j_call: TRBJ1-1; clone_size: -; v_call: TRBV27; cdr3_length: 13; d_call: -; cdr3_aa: CASSTNAEEKAFF; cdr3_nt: TGTGCCAGCAGTACCAACGCAGAGGAGAAAGCTTTCTTT
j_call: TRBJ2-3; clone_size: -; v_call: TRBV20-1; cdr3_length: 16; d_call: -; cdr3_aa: CSAIKSAQRGTDTQYF; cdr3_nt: TGCAGTGCTATAAAAAGCGCCCAGAGAGGCACAGATACGCAGTATTTT
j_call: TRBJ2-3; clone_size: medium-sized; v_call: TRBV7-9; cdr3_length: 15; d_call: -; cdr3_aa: CASSLFTYGTDTQYF; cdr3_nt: TGTGCCAGCAGCTTATTTACGTACGGTACAGATACGCAGTATTTT
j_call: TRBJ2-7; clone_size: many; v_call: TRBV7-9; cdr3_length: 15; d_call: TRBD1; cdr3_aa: CASSYPGQVSYEQYF; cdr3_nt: TGTGCCAGCAGCTATCCGGGACAGGTCTCCTACGAGCAGTACTTC
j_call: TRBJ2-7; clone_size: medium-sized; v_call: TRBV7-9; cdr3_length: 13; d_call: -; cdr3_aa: CASSSGRSGEQYF; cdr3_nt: TGTGCCAGCAGCTCCGGTCGTTCGGGGGAGCAGTACTTC
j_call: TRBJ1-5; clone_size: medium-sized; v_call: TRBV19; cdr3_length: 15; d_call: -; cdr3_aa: CASSITVNSNQPQHF; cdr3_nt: TGTGCCAGTAGTATAACGGTAAATAGCAATCAGCCCCAGCATTTT
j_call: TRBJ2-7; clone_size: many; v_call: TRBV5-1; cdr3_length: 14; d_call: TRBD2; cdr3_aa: CASSLGRENYEQYF; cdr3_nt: TGCGCCAGCAGTTTGGGGAGGGAAAACTACGAGCAGTACTTC
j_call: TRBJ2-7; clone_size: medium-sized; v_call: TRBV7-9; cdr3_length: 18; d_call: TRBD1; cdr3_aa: CASSLTGASSTETYEQYF; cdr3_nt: TGTGCCAGCAGCTTGACAGGGGCCTCCTCCACTGAAACCTACGAGCAGTACTTC
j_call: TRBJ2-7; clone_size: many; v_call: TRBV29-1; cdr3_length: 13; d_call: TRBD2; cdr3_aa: CSVVLADFYEQYF; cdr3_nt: TGCAGCGTTGTCCTAGCGGACTTCTACGAGCAGTACTTC
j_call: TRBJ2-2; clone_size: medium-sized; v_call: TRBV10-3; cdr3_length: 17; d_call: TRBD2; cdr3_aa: CAISEDGLAGAAGELFF; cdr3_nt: TGTGCCATCAGTGAGGACGGACTAGCGGGAGCGGCCGGGGAGCTGTTTTTT
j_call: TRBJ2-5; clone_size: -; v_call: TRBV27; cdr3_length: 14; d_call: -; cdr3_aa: CASSPHLKQETQYF; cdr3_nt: TGTGCCAGCAGTCCCCACCTGAAACAAGAGACCCAGTACTTC
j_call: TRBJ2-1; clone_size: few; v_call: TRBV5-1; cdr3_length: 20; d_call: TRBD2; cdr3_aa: CASSLFSVLAGAKAANEQFF; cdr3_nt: TGCGCCAGCAGCTTGTTCTCGGTACTAGCGGGAGCTAAGGCGGCCAATGAGCAGTTCTTC
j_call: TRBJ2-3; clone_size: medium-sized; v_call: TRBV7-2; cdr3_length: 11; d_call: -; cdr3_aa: CASSLGVQQYF; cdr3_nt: TGTGCCAGCAGCTTAGGTGTACAGCAGTATTTT
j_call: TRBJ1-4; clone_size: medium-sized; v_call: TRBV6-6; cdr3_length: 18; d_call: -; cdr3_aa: CASSYWQGGLLGNEKLFF; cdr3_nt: TGTGCCAGCAGTTACTGGCAGGGAGGCTTACTGGGTAATGAAAAACTGTTTTTT
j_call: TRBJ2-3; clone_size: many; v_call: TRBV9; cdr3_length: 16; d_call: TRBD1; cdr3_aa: CASSAQGVRSTDTQYF; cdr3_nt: TGTGCCAGCAGCGCCCAGGGGGTGCGTTCGACAGATACGCAGTATTTT
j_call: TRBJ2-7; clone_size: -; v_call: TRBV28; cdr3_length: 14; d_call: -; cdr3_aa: CASSSTGFFYEQYF; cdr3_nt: TGTGCCAGCAGCAGTACAGGGTTCTTCTACGAGCAGTACTTC